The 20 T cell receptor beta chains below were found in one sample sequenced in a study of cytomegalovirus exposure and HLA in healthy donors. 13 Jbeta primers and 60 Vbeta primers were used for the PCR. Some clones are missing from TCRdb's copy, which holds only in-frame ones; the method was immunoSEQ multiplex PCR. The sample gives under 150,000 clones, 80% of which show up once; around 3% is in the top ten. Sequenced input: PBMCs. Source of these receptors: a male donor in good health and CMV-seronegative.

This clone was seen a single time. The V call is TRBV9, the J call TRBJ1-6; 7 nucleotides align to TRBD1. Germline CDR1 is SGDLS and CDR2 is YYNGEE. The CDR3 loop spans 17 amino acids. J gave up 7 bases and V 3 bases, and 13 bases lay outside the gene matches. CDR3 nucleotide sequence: TGTGCCAGCAGCGGAGGCCTCCTACAGGGGTGGAATTCACCCCTCCACTTT. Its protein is CASSGGLLQGWNSPLHF.

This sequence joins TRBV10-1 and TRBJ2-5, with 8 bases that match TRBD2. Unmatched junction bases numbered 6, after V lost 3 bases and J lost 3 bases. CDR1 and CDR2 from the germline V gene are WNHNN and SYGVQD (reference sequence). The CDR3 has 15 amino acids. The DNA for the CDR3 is TGCGCCAGCAGTGAACGACCGGGACTAGAAGAGACCCAGTACTTC. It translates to CASSERPGLEETQYF.

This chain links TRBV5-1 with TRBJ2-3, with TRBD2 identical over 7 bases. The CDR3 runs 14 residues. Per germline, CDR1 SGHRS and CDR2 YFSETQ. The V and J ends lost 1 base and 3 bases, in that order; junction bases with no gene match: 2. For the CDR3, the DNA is TGCGCCAGCAGCTTGTGGGGGGGGACAGATACGCAGTATTTT. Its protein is CASSLWGGTDTQYF.

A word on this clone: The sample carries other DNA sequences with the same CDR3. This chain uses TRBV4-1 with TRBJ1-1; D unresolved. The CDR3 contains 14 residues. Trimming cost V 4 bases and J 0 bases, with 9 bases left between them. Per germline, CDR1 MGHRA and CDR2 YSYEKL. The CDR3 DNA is TGCGCCAGCAGCCCGCGGGCCCTGAACACTGAAGCTTTCTTT. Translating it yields CASSPRALNTEAFF.

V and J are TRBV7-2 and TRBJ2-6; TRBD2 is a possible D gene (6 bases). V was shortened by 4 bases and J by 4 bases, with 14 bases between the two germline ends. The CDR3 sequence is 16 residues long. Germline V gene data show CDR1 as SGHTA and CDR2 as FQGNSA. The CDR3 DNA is TGTGCCAGCAGCTCCCCGGGGGAGTTCGGGGCCAACGTCCTGACTTTC. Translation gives CASSSPGEFGANVLTF. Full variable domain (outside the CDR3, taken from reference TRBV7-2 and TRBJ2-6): GAGVSQSPSNKVTEKGKDVELRCDPISGHTALYWYRQSLGQGLEFLIYFQGNSAPDKSGLPSDRFSAERTGGSVSTLTIQRTQQEDSAVYLCASSSPGEFGANVLTFGAGSRLTVL.

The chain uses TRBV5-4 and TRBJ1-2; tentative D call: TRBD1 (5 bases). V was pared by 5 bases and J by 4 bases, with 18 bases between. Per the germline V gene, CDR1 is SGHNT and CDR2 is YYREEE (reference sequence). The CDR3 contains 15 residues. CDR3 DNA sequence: TGTGCCAGCAGTATGAGGACAAATTCGATCTATGGCTACACCTTC. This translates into CASSMRTNSIYGYTF.

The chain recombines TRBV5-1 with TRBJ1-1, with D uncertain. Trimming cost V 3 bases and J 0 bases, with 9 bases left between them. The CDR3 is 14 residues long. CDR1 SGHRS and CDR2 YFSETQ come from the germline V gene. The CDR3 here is CASSSSGVNTEAFF. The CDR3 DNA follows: TGCGCCAGCAGCTCTTCTGGAGTGAACACTGAAGCTTTCTTT.

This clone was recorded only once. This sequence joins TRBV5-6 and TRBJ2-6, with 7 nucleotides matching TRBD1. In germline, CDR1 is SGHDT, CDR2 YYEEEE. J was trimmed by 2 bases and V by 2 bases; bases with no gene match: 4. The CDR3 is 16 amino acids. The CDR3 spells CASSLDDRAGANVLTF. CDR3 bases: TGTGCCAGCAGCTTAGATGACAGGGCTGGGGCCAACGTCCTGACTTTC.

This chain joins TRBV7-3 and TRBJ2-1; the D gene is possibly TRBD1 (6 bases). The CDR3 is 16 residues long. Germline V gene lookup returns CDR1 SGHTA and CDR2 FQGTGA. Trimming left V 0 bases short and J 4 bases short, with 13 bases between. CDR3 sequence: CASSLTPGVSYNEQFF. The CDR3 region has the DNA TGTGCCAGCAGCTTAACGCCAGGGGTCAGTTACAATGAGCAGTTCTTC.

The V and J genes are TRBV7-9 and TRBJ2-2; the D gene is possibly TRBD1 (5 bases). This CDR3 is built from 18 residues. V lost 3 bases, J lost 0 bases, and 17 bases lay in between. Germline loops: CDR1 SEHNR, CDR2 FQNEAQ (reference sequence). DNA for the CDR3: TGTGCCAGCAGCTTGCAGGGTCTGAACCACGCGAACACCGGGGAGCTGTTTTTT. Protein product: CASSLQGLNHANTGELFF.

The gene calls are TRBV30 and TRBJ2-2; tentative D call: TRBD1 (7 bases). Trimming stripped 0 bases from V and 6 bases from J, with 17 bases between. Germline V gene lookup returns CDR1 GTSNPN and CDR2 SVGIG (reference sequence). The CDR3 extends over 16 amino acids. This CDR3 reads CAWSVRRGVRAGELFF. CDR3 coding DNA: TGTGCCTGGAGTGTACGCAGGGGGGTGCGAGCCGGGGAGCTGTTTTTT.

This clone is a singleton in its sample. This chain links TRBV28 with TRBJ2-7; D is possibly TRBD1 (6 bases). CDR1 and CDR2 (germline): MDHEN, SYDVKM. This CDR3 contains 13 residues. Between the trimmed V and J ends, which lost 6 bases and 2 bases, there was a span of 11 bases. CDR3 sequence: CASRTGQPYEQYF. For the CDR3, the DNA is TGTGCCAGCAGAACCGGACAGCCCTACGAGCAGTACTTC.

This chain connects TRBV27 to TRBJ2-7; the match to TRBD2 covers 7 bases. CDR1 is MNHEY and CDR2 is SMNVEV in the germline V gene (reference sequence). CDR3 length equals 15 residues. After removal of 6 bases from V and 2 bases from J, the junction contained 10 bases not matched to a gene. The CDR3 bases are TGTGCCAGCAGGGGCTGCTGCGGACTAGCCTACGAGCAGTACTTC. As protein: CASRGCCGLAYEQYF.

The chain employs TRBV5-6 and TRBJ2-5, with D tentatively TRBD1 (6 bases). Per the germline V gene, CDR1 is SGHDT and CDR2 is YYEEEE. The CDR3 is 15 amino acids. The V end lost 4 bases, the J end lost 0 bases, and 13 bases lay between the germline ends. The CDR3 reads CASSPEGVYQETQYF. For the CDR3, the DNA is TGTGCCAGCAGCCCCGAGGGGGTTTACCAAGAGACCCAGTACTTC. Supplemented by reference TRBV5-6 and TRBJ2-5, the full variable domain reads DAGVTQSPTHLIKTRGQQVTLRCSPKSGHDTVSWYQQALGQGPQFIFQYYEEEERQRGNFPDRFSGHQFPNYSSELNVNALLLGDSALYLCASSPEGVYQETQYFGPGTRLLVL.

In DNA form, the CDR3 reads TGTGCGATCAGGGGAGATGGGGAAATATCACCCCTCCACTTT. Amino acids: CAIRGDGEISPLHF. The chain links TRBV30 to TRBJ1-6, with D maybe TRBD1 (6 bases). Germline V lookup: CDR1 GTSNPN, CDR2 SVGIG (reference sequence). The CDR3 is 14 residues long.

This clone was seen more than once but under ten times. The CDR3 nucleotides read TGTGCCAGCAGTCCCGGGACAGGGTTTAATCAGCCCCAGCATTTT. Encoded protein: CASSPGTGFNQPQHF. This chain links TRBV6-5 with TRBJ1-5, with 9 bases identical to TRBD1. The germline CDR1 and CDR2 sequences are MNHEY and SVGAGI. The CDR3 is 15 amino acids. Trimming removed 5 bases from V and 4 bases from J; junction bases left unmatched: 6.

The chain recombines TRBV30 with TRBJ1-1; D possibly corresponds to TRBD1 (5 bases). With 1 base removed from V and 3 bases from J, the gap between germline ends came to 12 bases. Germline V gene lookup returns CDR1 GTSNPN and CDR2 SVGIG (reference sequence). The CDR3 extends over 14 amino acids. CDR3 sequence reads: CAWSGIPGDTEAFF. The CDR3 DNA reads TGTGCCTGGAGTGGCATTCCGGGGGACACTGAAGCTTTCTTT.

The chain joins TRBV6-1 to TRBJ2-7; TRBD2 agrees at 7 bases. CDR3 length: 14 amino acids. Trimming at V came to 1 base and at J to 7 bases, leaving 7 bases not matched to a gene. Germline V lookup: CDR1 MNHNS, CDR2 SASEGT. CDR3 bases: TGTGCCAGCAGTGAAGTTGGGAGGGATCGGGAGCAGTACTTC. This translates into CASSEVGRDREQYF.

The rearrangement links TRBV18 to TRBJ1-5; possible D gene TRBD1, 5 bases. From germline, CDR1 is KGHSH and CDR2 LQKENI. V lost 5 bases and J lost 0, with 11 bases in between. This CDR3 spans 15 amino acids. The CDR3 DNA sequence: TGTGCCAGCTCAGCGGGACCGACTAGCAATCAGCCCCAGCATTTT. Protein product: CASSAGPTSNQPQHF.

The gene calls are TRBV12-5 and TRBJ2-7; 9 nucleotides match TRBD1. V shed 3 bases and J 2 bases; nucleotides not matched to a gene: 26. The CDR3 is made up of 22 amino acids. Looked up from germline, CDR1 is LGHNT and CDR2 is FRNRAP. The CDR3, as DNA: TGTGCTAGTGGTTTCCCCGGGACAGGGCCCGGGGGGATAGGCGGGATACCCTACGAGCAGTACTTC. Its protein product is CASGFPGTGPGGIGGIPYEQYF. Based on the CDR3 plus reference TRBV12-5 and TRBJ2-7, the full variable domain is DARVTQTPRHKVTEMGQEVTMRCQPILGHNTVFWYRQTMMQGLELLAYFRNRAPLDDSGMPKDRFSAEMPDATLATLKIQPSEPRDSAVYFCASGFPGTGPGGIGGIPYEQYFGPGTRLTVT.